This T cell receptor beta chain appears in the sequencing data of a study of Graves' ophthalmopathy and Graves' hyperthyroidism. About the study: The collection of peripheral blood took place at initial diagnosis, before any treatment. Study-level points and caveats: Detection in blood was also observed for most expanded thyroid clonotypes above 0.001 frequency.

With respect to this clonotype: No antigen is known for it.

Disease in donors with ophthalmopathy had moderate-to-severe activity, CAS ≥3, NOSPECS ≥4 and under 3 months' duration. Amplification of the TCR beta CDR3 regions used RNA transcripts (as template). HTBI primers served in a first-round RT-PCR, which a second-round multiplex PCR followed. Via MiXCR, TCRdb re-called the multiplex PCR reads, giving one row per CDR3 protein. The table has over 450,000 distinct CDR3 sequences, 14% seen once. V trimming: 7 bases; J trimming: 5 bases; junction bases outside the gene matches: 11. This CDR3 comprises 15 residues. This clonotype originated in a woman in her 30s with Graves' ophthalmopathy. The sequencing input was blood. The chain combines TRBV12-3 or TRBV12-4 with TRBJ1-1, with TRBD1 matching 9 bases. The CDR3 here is CASTIMGDRVTEAFF. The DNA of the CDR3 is TGTGCCAGCACCATTATGGGGGACAGGGTGACTGAAGCTTTCTTT.